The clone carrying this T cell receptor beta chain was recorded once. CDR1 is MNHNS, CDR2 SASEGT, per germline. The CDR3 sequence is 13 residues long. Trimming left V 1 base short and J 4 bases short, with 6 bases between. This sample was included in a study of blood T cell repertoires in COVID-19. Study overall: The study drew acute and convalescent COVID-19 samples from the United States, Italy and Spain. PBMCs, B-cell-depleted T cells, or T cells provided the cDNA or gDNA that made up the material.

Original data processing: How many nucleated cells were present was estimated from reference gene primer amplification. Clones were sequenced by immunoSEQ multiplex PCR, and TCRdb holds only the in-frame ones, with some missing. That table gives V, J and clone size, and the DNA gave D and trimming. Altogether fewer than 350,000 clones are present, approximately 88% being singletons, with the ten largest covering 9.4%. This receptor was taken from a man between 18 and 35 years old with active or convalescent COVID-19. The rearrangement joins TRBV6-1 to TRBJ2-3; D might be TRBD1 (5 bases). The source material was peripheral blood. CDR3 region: CASSEVRADTQYF. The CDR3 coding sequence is TGTGCCAGCAGTGAAGTCAGGGCAGATACGCAGTATTTT.